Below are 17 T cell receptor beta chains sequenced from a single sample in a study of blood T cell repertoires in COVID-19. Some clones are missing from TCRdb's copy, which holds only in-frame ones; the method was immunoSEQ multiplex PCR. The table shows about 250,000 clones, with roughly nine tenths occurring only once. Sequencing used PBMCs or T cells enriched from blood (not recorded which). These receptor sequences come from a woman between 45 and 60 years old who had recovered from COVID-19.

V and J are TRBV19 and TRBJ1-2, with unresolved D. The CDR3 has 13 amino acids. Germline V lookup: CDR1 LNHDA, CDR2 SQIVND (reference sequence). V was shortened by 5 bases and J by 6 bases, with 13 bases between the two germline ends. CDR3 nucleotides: TGTGCCAGTAGTTCCCTGAGAGGAAATGGCTACACCTTC. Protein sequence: CASSSLRGNGYTF.

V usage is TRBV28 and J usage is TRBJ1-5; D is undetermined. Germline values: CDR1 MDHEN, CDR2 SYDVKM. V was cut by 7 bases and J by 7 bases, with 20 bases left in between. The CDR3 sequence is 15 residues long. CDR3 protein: CASIKAGGWYQPQHF. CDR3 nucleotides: TGTGCCAGCATCAAGGCGGGAGGGTGGTACCAGCCCCAGCATTTT.

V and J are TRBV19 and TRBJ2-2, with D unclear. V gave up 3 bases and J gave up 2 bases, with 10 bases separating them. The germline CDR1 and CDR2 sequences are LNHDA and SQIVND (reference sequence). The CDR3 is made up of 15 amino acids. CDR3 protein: CASSIPHLNTGELFF. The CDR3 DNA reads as TGTGCCAGTAGTATCCCACACCTTAACACCGGGGAGCTGTTTTTT.

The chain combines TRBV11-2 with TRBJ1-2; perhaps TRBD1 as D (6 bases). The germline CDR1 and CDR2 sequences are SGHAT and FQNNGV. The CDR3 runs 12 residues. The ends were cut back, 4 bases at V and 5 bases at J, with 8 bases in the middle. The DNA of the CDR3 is TGTGCCAGCAGCTCCCAGGGGTATGGCTACACCTTC. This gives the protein CASSSQGYGYTF.

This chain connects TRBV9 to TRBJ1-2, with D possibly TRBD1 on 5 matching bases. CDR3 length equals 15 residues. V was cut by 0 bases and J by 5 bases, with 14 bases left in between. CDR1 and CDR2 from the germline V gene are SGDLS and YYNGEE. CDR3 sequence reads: CASSVGVGGEYGYTF. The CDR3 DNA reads TGTGCCAGCAGCGTAGGGGTCGGGGGAGAGTATGGCTACACCTTC.

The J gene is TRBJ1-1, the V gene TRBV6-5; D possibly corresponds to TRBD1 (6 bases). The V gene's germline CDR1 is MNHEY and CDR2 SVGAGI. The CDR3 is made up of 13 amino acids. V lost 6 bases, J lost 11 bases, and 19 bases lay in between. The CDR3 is CASSSGVRGGAFF. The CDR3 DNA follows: TGTGCCAGCAGCTCAGGGGTCCGGGGTGGGGCTTTCTTT.

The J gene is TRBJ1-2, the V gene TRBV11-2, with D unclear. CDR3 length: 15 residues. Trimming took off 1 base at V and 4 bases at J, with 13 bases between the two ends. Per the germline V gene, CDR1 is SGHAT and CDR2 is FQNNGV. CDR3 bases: TGTGCCAGCAGCTTAGTTCCGGCCGGGAGCTATGGCTACACCTTC. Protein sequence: CASSLVPAGSYGYTF.

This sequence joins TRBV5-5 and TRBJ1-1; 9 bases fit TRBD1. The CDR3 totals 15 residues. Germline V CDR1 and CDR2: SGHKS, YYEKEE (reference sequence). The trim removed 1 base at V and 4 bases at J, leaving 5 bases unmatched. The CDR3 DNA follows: TGTGCCAGCAGCTTGAGGACAGGGGCCATCACTGAAGCTTTCTTT. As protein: CASSLRTGAITEAFF.

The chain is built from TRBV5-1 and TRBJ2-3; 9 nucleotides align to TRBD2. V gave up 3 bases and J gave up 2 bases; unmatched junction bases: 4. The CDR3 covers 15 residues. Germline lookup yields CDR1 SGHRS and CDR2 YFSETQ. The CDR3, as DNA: TGCGCCAGCAGCTCGCGGACTAGCGCCACAGATACGCAGTATTTT. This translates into CASSSRTSATDTQYF.

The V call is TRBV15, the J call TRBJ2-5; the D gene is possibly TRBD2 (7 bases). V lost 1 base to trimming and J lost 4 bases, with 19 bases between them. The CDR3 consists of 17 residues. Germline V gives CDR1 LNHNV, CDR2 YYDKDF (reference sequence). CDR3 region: CATSRGGGGHPRETQYF. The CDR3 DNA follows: TGTGCCACCAGCAGAGGGGGGGGCGGACATCCCCGAGAGACCCAGTACTTC.

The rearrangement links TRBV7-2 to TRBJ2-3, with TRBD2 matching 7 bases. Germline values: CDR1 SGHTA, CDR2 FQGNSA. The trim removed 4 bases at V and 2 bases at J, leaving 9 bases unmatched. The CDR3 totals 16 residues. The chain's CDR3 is CASSSPWRETTDTQYF. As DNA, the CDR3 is TGTGCCAGCAGCTCCCCATGGCGGGAGACCACAGATACGCAGTATTTT.

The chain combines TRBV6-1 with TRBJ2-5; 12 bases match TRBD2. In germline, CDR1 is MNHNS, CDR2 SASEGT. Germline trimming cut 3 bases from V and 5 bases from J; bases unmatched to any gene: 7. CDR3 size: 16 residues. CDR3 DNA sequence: TGTGCCAGCAGTGATACCCGGACTAGCGGGACTGAGACCCAGTACTTC. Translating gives CASSDTRTSGTETQYF.

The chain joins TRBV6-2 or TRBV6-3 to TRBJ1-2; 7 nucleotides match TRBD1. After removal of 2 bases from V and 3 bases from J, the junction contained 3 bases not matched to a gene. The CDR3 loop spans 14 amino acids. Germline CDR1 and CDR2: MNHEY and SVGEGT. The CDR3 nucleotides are TGTGCCAGCAGTTACCCGGGGACAGACTATGGCTACACCTTC. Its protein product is CASSYPGTDYGYTF.

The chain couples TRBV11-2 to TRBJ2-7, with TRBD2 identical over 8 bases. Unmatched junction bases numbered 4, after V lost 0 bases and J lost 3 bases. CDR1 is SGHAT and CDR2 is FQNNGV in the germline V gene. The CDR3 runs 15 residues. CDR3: CASSLELAENYEQYF. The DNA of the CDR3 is TGTGCCAGCAGCTTAGAACTAGCGGAAAACTACGAGCAGTACTTC.

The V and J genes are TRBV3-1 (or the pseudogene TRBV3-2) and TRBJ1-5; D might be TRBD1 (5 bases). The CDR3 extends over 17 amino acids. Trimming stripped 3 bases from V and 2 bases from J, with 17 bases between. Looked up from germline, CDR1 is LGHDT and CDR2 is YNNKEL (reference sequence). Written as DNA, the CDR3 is TGTGCCAGCAGCCAGTACTCGGGGGTCGGCGGCAATCAGCCCCAGCATTTT. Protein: CASSQYSGVGGNQPQHF.

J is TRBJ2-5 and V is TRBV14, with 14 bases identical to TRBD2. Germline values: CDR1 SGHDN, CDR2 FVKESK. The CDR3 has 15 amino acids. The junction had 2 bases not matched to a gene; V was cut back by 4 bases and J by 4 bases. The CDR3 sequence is CASSRGLAGVETQYF. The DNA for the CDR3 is TGTGCCAGCAGCCGGGGACTAGCGGGAGTAGAGACCCAGTACTTC.

The CDR3 region is CASSLYPGFSNQPQHF. The CDR3, as DNA: TGTGCCAGCAGCTTATACCCGGGGTTCAGCAATCAGCCCCAGCATTTT. The genes are TRBV5-8 and TRBJ1-5; no reliable D call. CDR1 is SGHTS, CDR2 YDEGEE, per germline. The CDR3 loop spans 16 amino acids. V dropped 2 bases and J dropped 1 base, with 13 bases sitting between them.